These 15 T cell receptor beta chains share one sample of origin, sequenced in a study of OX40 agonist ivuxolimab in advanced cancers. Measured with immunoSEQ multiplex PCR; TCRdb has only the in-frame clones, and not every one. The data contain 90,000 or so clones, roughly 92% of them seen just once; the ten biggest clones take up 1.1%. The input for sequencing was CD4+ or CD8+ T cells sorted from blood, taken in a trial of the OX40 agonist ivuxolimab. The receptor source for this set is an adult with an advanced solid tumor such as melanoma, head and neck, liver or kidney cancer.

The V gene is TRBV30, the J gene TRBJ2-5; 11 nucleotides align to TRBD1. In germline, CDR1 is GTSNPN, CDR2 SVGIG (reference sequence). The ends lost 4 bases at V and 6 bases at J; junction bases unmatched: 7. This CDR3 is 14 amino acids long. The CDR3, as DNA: TGTGCCTGGATGCCGGGACAGGGGGTAAAGACCCAGTACTTC. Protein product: CAWMPGQGVKTQYF.

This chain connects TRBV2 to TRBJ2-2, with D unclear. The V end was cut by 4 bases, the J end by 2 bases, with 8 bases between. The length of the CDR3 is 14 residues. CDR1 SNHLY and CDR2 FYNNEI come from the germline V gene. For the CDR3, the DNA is TGTGCCAGCAGTGGGGATACTAACACCGGGGAGCTGTTTTTT. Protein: CASSGDTNTGELFF.

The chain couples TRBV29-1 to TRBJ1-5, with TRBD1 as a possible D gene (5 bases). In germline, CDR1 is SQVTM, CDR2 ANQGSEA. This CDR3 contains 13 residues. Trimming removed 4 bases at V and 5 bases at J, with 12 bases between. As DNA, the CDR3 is TGCAGCGTTGTTATTGGGGCCGATCAGCCCCAGCATTTT. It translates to CSVVIGADQPQHF.

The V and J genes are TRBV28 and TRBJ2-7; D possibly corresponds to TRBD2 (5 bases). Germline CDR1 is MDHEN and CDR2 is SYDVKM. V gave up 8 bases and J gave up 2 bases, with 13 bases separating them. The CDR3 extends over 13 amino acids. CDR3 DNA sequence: TGTGCCAGCGGTGTCAGCGGCCCCTACGAGCAGTACTTC. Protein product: CASGVSGPYEQYF.

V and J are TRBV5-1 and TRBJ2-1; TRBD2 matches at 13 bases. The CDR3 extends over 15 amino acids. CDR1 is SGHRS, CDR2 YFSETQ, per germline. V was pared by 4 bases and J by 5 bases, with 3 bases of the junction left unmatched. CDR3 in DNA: TGCGCCAGCAGCAAGGGACTAGCGGGAAACAATGAGCAGTTCTTC. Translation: CASSKGLAGNNEQFF.

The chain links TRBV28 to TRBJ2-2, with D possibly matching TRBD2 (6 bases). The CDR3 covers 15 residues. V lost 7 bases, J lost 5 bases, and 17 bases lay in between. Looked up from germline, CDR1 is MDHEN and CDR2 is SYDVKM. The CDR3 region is CASTLGGARTGELFF. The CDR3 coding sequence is TGTGCCAGCACCCTAGGAGGGGCGCGGACCGGGGAGCTGTTTTTT.

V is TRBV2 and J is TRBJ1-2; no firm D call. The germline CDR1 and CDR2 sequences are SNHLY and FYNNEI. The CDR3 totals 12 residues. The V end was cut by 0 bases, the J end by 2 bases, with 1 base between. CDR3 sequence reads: CASSEANYGYTF. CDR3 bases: TGTGCCAGCAGTGAAGCGAACTATGGCTACACCTTC.

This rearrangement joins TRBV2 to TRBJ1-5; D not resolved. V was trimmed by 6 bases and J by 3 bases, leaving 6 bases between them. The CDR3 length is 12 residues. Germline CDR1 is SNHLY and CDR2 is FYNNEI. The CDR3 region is CASREPNQPQHF. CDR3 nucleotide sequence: TGTGCCAGCAGGGAGCCCAATCAGCCCCAGCATTTT.

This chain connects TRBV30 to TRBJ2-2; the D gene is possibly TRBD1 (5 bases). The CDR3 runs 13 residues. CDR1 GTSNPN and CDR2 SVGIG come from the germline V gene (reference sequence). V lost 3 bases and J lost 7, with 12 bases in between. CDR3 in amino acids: CAWSLLTGGELFF. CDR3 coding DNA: TGTGCCTGGAGCCTATTAACAGGCGGGGAGCTGTTTTTT.

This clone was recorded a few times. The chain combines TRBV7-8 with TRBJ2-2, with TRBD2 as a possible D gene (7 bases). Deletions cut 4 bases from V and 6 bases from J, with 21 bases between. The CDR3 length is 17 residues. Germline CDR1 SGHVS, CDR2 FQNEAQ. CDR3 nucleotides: TGTGCCAGCAGCTCATCGGGGGCACTAGCGTTCCCCGGGGAGCTGTTTTTT. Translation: CASSSSGALAFPGELFF.

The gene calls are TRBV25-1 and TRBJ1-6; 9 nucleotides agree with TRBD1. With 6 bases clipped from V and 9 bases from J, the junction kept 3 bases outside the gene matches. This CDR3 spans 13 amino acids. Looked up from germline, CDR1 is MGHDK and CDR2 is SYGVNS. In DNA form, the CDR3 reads TGTGCCAGCAGGATGACAGGGGGTTCACCCCTCCACTTT. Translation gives CASRMTGGSPLHF.

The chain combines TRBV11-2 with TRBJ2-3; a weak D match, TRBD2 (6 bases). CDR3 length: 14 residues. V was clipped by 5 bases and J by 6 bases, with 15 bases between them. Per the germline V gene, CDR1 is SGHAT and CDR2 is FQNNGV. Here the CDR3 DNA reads TGTGCCAGCAGCCTAGGACTAAGGGGTGATACGCAGTATTTT. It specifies CASSLGLRGDTQYF.

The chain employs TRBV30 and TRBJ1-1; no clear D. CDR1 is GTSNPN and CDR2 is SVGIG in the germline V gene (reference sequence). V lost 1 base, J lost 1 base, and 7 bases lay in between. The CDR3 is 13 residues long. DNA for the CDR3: TGTGCCTGGAGTGGACACAAGAACACTGAAGCTTTCTTT. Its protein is CAWSGHKNTEAFF.

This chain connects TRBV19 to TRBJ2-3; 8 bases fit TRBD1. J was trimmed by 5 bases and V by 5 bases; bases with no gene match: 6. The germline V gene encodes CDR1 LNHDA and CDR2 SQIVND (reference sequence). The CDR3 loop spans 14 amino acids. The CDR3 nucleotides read TGTGCCAGTAGTTTGCAGGGGGCCTTAGATACGCAGTATTTT. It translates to CASSLQGALDTQYF.

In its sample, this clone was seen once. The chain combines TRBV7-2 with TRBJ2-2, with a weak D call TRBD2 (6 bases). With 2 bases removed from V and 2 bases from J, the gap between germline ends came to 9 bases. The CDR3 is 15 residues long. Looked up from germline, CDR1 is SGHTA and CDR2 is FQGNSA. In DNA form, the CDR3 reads TGTGCCAGCAGCTTACTAGCGACCAACACCGGGGAGCTGTTTTTT. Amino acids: CASSLLATNTGELFF. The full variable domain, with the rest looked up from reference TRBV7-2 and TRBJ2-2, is GAGVSQSPSNKVTEKGKDVELRCDPISGHTALYWYRQSLGQGLEFLIYFQGNSAPDKSGLPSDRFSAERTGGSVSTLTIQRTQQEDSAVYLCASSLLATNTGELFFGEGSRLTVL.